This T cell receptor beta chain was observed in a study of early T cells in non-severe SARS-CoV-2 infection (dated by TCRdb to the early 2020s). General notes on the study: Because TCR sequencing was done on bulk RNA from unsorted whole blood, the alpha and beta chains could not be paired. Study-level results and caveats: Matching against VDJdb was skewed toward anti-spike CD8 responses, likely underestimated virus-specific expansions, and missed private and CD4 specificities.

This clonotype was seen ten or more times. Its antigen has not been determined. No clone much larger than this one lies a single base away; base qualities are absent. The germline V gene yields SGHRS for CDR1 and YFSETQ for CDR2. The junction shows trimming of 0 bases on V and 9 bases on J, and the gene matches do not reach 6 bases of it. The CDR3 numbers 13 residues from cysteine through phenylalanine. Of all the DNA, just the CDR3 is kept, 39 bases in frame from base 1. The library was prepared using 5' RACE. The run used a NextSeq 500. Unique molecular identifiers were attached to individual cDNA molecules in the TCR library protocol so that sequencing error and PCR bias could be corrected. Both TCR alpha and beta chains were sequenced, and tight co-correlation was observed between alpha and beta sequence abundances in each sample. As for the original processing: Decombinator V4 was used to annotate TCR sequences for V gene, J gene and CDR3. Expanded TCRs were defined as changing significantly between any two time points under a Poisson model with p below 0.0001. Abundances of TCRs were expressed as counts per million after normalisation to the total number of TCRs sequenced in each sample. MAIT TCRs were defined by TRAV1-2 paired with TRAJ12, TRAJ20 or TRAJ33, and iNKT TCRs by TRAV10 paired with TRAJ18. VDJdb, accessed on 1 November 2021, was searched for TCRs annotated for CMV, EBV and SARS-CoV-2, and TCRs annotated for more than one antigen were excluded. TCRdb's own reprocessing of the public reads used fastp at Q25 and MiXCR and kept productive beta chains. Rows matching on CDR3 protein sequence are summarized as one entry with the most common DNA and genes. The V and J calls follow TCRdb's processing rather than the paper's. This sample has some 45,000 distinct CDR3 sequences in its table, and 3% to 4% of those were observed once. The ten most abundant clones make up roughly 3% of the sample.

This was a case-control study nested in a cohort of healthcare workers in London, UK, who had nasopharyngeal swab PCR tests and blood samples taken every week. Healthcare workers were recruited during the week of the UK lockdown, between 23 and 31 March 2020, and followed weekly for up to roughly 16 weeks. Sequences were obtained from whole blood. The TCR sequence derives from an adult who was a healthcare worker with PCR-confirmed SARS-CoV-2 infection or an uninfected control (not recorded which). The chain links TRBV5-1 with TRBJ2-7; TRBD1 matches 7 bases in the middle. The DNA sequence reads TGCGCCAGCAGCTTGGAAACGACAGGGTCGCAGTACTTC. It translates as CASSLETTGSQYF.